This entry concerns a single T cell receptor beta chain. This same CDR3 is encoded by further DNA sequences in the sample. The V segment lost 0 bases and the J segment 4 bases; nucleotides outside the gene matches: 3. The CDR3 length is 14 residues. Germline lookup yields CDR1 SGHRS and CDR2 YFSETQ. Using immunoSEQ multiplex PCR, the repertoire was profiled, and TCRdb retains in-frame clones only, with some absent. The table has hundreds of thousands of clones, roughly 73% seen once; the top ten hold around 2%. The data derive from a study of shared clonotypes between healthy human individuals. Across the study: Researchers assigned three CD4 naive, three CD4 memory, two CD8 naive and one CD8 memory plate to each donor.

The TCR was taken from a woman under 40 in good health. This sequence joins TRBV5-1 and TRBJ1-1, with 7 bases that match TRBD1. The sample taken for sequencing was memory CD4+ T cells sorted from blood. Indicated subset: CD45RA-negative fraction. CDR3 protein: CASSLVRGGTEAFF. The CDR3 nucleotides read TGCGCCAGCAGCTTGGTCAGGGGGGGCACTGAAGCTTTCTTT.